This TCR beta chain is drawn from a study of blood T cell repertoires in COVID-19. CDR1 LNHDA and CDR2 SQIVND come from the germline V gene (reference sequence). CDR3 length equals 14 residues. The V and J ends lost 6 bases and 1 base, in that order; junction bases with no gene match: 3. Generated by immunoSEQ multiplex PCR, the TCRdb table keeps only in-frame clones and is missing some. Among 100,000 to 150,000 clones listed, about 89% were seen once. Sequencing used peripheral blood. The receptor's source is a man aged 60 to 69 with COVID-19, enrolled during active disease. This chain connects TRBV19 to TRBJ1-1; 9 bases fit TRBD1. CDR3 protein: CASRNRGRNTEAFF. DNA for the CDR3: TGTGCCAGTAGGAACAGGGGGCGGAACACTGAAGCTTTCTTT.